This T cell receptor (beta chain) was retrieved from a study of cytomegalovirus exposure and HLA in healthy donors. As for the study in general: According to later analysis, the same platform produced the 120 validation and some 680 first-cohort repertoires.

Only in-frame clones appear in the TCRdb table, and some are missing; sequencing was by immunoSEQ multiplex PCR. The sample includes some 150,000 clones, about 87% of them seen just once. V gave up 3 bases and J gave up 3 bases; unmatched junction bases: 5. The CDR3 contains 15 residues. In germline, CDR1 is SGHNT, CDR2 YENEEA. In regard to this clone: What it binds is unknown.

Points from the study as a whole: Cytomegalovirus association was assigned to about 180 TCR beta chains. The tendency of first-cohort TCR clusters to co-occur in the 120 validation repertoires was the finding of a later analysis.

The sequencing input was PBMCs. The origin of this receptor is a woman aged 25 to 39 in good health and CMV-seronegative. The rearrangement uses TRBV11-3 and TRBJ2-1; 7 positions match TRBD1. The DNA for the CDR3 is TGTGCCAGCAGCTTTCGGGGACAGAGCTACAATGAGCAGTTCTTC. Amino acids: CASSFRGQSYNEQFF. The full variable domain, in which reference TRBV11-3 and TRBJ2-1 provide the parts outside the CDR3, is EAGVVQSPRYKIIEKKQPVAFWCNPISGHNTLYWYLQNLGQGPELLIRYENEEAVDDSQLPKDRFSAERLKGVDSTLKIQPAELGDSAVYLCASSFRGQSYNEQFFGPGTRLTVL.